The sequence of this T cell receptor beta chain was determined in a study of post-analysis software for immune sequencing data. Findings of the study overall: TRBV5-6, TRBV5-1 and TRBV20-1 were among a few TRBV segments more frequent in patients than controls. Versus controls, multiple sclerosis patients showed significantly lower diversity (normalized Chao1).

This CDR3 is built from 14 residues. Trimming pared 2 bases from V and 0 bases from J, leaving 10 bases between. Germline-derived CDR1 and CDR2 are DFQATT and SNEGSKA (reference sequence). As regards this clonotype: Its antigen is still unknown.

Unique-molecular-identifier-tagged TCR beta cDNA libraries were used. A population of 1 to 10 million T cells gave rise to 450,000 to 500,000 cDNA molecules. TCRdb analysed the PCR reads with MiXCR anew, one entry per CDR3 protein. The table shows under 650,000 distinct CDR3 sequences, with 44% occurring only once. The chain recombines TRBV20-1 with TRBJ1-2; D is possibly TRBD1 (6 bases). The origin of this receptor is a girl between 5 and 17 years old with multiple sclerosis. The sequencing input was blood. The CDR3 sequence is CSARRQGSNYGYTF. CDR3 nucleotide sequence: TGCAGTGCTAGACGCCAGGGGTCTAACTATGGCTACACCTTC.